This T cell receptor beta chain is from a study of blood T cell repertoires in COVID-19. This CDR3 comprises 11 residues. Germline V gene sequence: CDR1 ENHRY, CDR2 SYGVKD. V was clipped by 6 bases and J by 4 bases, with 7 bases between them. This clone was seen once. In the authors' workflow: Reference gene primer amplification yielded estimated nucleated cell counts. Assay used: immunoSEQ multiplex PCR; TCRdb lists only in-frame clones, some missing. The V and J calls and clone size come from that table; D and trimming were worked out from the DNA. The sample consists of about 110,000 clones, less than 85% of them appearing once.

The chain is built from TRBV10-3 and TRBJ2-7; D is unresolved. This clonotype was obtained from a woman aged 55-70 years with acute or convalescent COVID-19. Sequenced material: peripheral blood. CDR3 loop: CAIRVEYEQYF. DNA for the CDR3: TGTGCCATCAGAGTAGAATACGAGCAGTACTTC.